A single sample is the source of the 7 T cell receptor beta chains below, sequenced in a study of CD8 T cells in ankylosing spondylitis. Overall study findings and caveats: Characteristic, it appeared, of ankylosing spondylitis blood was a TCR beta motif of eight highly homologous variants.

TCRdb used MiXCR to reprocess the 5' RACE reads, holding one entry per CDR3 protein. The sample has about 800,000 distinct CDR3 sequences, roughly 10% seen once. Antigens of these TCRs are unknown. Sequenced sample: blood, either unsorted or a sorted T cell fraction (not recorded which). These receptors were collected from a male donor with ankylosing spondylitis.

This sequence joins TRBV5-5 and TRBJ2-5; 9 bases match TRBD1. The CDR3 consists of 14 residues. Unmatched junction bases numbered 9, after V lost 7 bases and J lost 5 bases. Germline values: CDR1 SGHKS, CDR2 YYEKEE (reference sequence). The CDR3 DNA is TGTGCCAGCGCCGGGACAGGGAATCTGGAGACCCAGTACTTC. Amino acids: CASAGTGNLETQYF.

In its sample, this clonotype was seen many times. The rearrangement links TRBV7-2 to TRBJ1-5; D possibly corresponds to TRBD1 (6 bases). CDR3 length equals 13 residues. Germline values: CDR1 SGHTA, CDR2 FQGNSA. Trimming left V 3 bases short and J 8 bases short, with 11 bases between. CDR3 region: CASSLGRDKPQHF. DNA for the CDR3: TGTGCCAGCAGCTTGGGGAGGGACAAGCCCCAGCATTTT.

This clonotype came up a few times. A junction end diverges from the germline sequence, so it may reflect a read error. This chain links TRBV5-1 with TRBJ1-1; 7 bases line up with TRBD1. CDR1 SGHRS and CDR2 YFSETQ come from the germline V gene. The CDR3 loop spans 15 amino acids. CDR3 in amino acids: CASSLGLDRVNTFVF. The CDR3, as DNA: TGCGCCAGCAGCTTGGGCCTAGACAGGGTGAATACATTCGTCTTT.

This clonotype was detected a few times. The chain links TRBV5-1 to TRBJ2-3; 7 bases are a match to TRBD2. The CDR3 runs 14 residues. V trimming: 0 bases; J trimming: 6 bases; junction bases outside the gene matches: 4. The germline V gene has CDR1 SGHRS and CDR2 YFSETQ. CDR3 loop: CASSLGKRGDTQYF. In nucleotides, the CDR3 is TGCGCCAGCAGCTTGGGCAAGCGGGGCGATACGCAGTATTTT.

The chain uses TRBV28 and TRBJ2-7; D unresolved. The CDR3 runs 14 residues. Germline values: CDR1 MDHEN, CDR2 SYDVKM. Trimming shortened V by 2 bases and J by 6 bases, and 14 bases separated the two germline ends. The CDR3 is CASSLGPLPSEQYF. In DNA form, the CDR3 reads TGTGCCAGCAGTTTAGGGCCCCTTCCCTCCGAGCAGTACTTC.

V and J are TRBV6-5 and TRBJ2-7, with TRBD1 matching over 7 bases. CDR1 MNHEY and CDR2 SVGAGI come from the germline V gene. Trimming removed 4 bases from V and 1 base from J; junction bases left unmatched: 4. This CDR3 spans 14 amino acids. The CDR3 DNA follows: TGTGCCAGCAGTTGGACAGGTTTTTCCTACGAGCAGTACTTC. Translated: CASSWTGFSYEQYF.

This clonotype was picked up a small number of times. The J gene is TRBJ2-5, the V gene TRBV6-1; perhaps TRBD1 as D (5 bases). V was cut by 5 bases and J by 5 bases, with 15 bases left in between. Germline V gene sequence: CDR1 MNHNS, CDR2 SASEGT. The CDR3 has 14 amino acids. The chain's CDR3 is CASSRTMSGETQYF. CDR3 bases: TGTGCCAGCAGTCGCACTATGTCAGGGGAGACCCAGTACTTC.